This T cell receptor beta chain was sequenced in a study of somatic mutations in cytotoxic T cells in rheumatoid arthritis. Study findings and constraints: Among rheumatoid arthritis patients and age-matched healthy controls, CD8+ T-cell clonality was not significantly different. Patients with rheumatoid arthritis showed a slight underrepresentation of TRBV07, a finding that was never subjected to any adjustment for multiple comparisons.

The CDR3 length is 12 residues. The germline V and J ends were trimmed by 3 bases and 1 base, with 3 bases remaining between them. Germline V gene sequence: CDR1 PRHDT, CDR2 FYEKMQ (reference sequence). Flow cytometry was used to check the purity of CD4+ and CD8+ cells, which had been isolated by positive magnetic bead selection. Per the study methods: Matching between patient CD8+ clones larger than 1% and published virus-specific TCRB sequences was rare. This table comes from immunoSEQ multiplex PCR, and its TCRdb copy is limited to in-frame clones, with some not included. V and J calls and clone size are given by that table; D and trimming were obtained from the DNA. The sample yields 8,500 to 13,000 clones, about 69% seen once. A note on this clone: Antigen unknown.

The gene calls are TRBV13 and TRBJ2-5; the D is unclear. This clonotype was sampled from an adult with rheumatoid arthritis. Sequences were obtained from CD8+ T cells sorted from blood. This chain's CDR3 is CASSFLQETQYF. Here the CDR3 DNA reads TGTGCCAGCAGCTTCCTCCAAGAGACCCAGTACTTC.